The rows below give T cell receptor beta chains drawn from one sample of a study of T cells in Graves' hyperthyroidism and ophthalmopathy. TCRdb reprocessed the multiplex PCR reads with MiXCR, giving one entry per CDR3 protein. The sample carries around 190,000 distinct CDR3 sequences, about 17% recorded once. Sequenced: blood. These receptors originate from a woman aged 50 to 60 with Graves' hyperthyroidism. The CDR3 runs from the conserved cysteine through the conserved F or W. D genes are given only for firm matches. Size values are once, few and many counts, or a class for expanded clones, and some rows have none.

j_call | clone_size | d_call | v_call | cdr3_aa | cdr3_nt
TRBJ2-3 | few | TRBD2 | TRBV7-9 | CASSPSGRGTDTQYF | TGTGCCAGCAGCCCGAGCGGGAGGGGGACAGATACGCAGTATTTT
TRBJ2-5 | many | NA | TRBV7-9 | CASSLRNDQETQYF | TGTGCCAGCAGCTTAAGAAATGATCAAGAGACCCAGTACTTC
TRBJ2-2 | many | NA | TRBV2 | CASSEVRNTGELFF | TGTGCCAGCAGTGAGGTTAGGAACACCGGGGAGCTGTTTTTT
TRBJ2-6 | few | TRBD1 | TRBV11-2 | CASRRQGSGANVLTF | TGTGCCAGCAGGCGACAGGGATCTGGGGCCAACGTCCTGACTTTC
TRBJ2-7 | many | TRBD1 | TRBV30 | CAWSKDPRGQGLHEQYF | TGTGCCTGGAGTAAAGACCCCCGGGGACAGGGACTCCACGAGCAGTACTTC
TRBJ1-1 | few | NA | TRBV6-1 | CASTRGGTEAFF | TGTGCCAGCACCAGAGGGGGGACCGAAGCTTTCTTT
TRBJ2-3 | NA | NA | TRBV6-1 | CASRMGAGRVTDTQYF | TGTGCCAGCAGAATGGGGGCGGGGAGGGTCACAGATACGCAGTATTTT
TRBJ2-3 | many | NA | TRBV11-2 | CASSPFDTDTQYF | TGTGCCAGCAGCCCGTTTGACACAGATACGCAGTATTTT
TRBJ2-7 | NA | NA | TRBV27 | CASSAAARSSYEQYF | TGTGCCAGCAGTGCGGCCGCGCGGAGCTCCTACGAGCAGTACTTC
TRBJ1-5 | NA | NA | TRBV12-3/TRBV12-4 | CASTPGRGHQPQHF | TGTGCCAGCACCCCTGGCAGGGGCCATCAGCCCCAGCATTTT
TRBJ1-5 | few | NA | TRBV5-8 | CASSLIPQPQHF | TGTGCCAGCAGCTTAATCCCTCAGCCCCAGCATTTT
TRBJ1-5 | NA | NA | TRBV20-1 | CSARAGGFRQPQHF | TGCAGTGCTAGAGCTGGGGGTTTTCGCCAGCCCCAGCATTTT
TRBJ2-4 | few | TRBD1 | TRBV4-1 | CASSQQTGVGIQYF | TGCGCCAGCAGCCAACAAACAGGGGTGGGCATTCAGTACTTC
TRBJ2-2 | NA | NA | TRBV19 | CASRGSGELFF | TGTGCCAGCAGGGGCTCCGGGGAGCTGTTTTTT
TRBJ2-5 | few | TRBD2 | TRBV29-1 | CSVGAGGGETQYF | TGCAGCGTGGGAGCGGGAGGGGGGGAGACCCAGTACTTC
TRBJ2-4 | many | TRBD2 | TRBV20-1 | CSASWSSGARNIQYF | TGCAGTGCTAGTTGGTCTAGCGGGGCTCGGAACATTCAGTACTTC
TRBJ1-2 | few | TRBD1 | TRBV20-1 | CSASKTGYDGYTF | TGCAGTGCTAGTAAGACAGGGTACGATGGCTACACCTTC
TRBJ2-7 | few | NA | TRBV18 | CASSPLGGSGEQYF | TGTGCCAGCTCACCCCTTGGAGGATCTGGCGAGCAGTACTTC
TRBJ2-7 | few | NA | TRBV6-1 | CASSAAGKGYEQYF | TGTGCCAGCAGTGCTGCAGGGAAGGGCTACGAGCAGTACTTC
TRBJ2-2 | NA | NA | TRBV27 | CATRGPGELFF | TGTGCCACCAGGGGTCCCGGGGAGCTGTTTTTT
TRBJ2-3 | many | TRBD1 | TRBV11-2 | CASSLTGTGGADTQYF | TGTGCCAGCAGCCTGACCGGGACAGGGGGAGCAGATACGCAGTATTTT
TRBJ1-4 | NA | NA | TRBV7-2 | CASSLVRGSNEKLFF | TGTGCCAGCAGCTTAGTGAGGGGATCTAATGAAAAACTGTTTTTT
TRBJ1-1 | few | NA | TRBV7-9 | CASSSVGLGDTEAFF | TGTGCCAGCAGCTCGGTGGGGTTGGGGGACACTGAAGCTTTCTTT
TRBJ1-1 | many | NA | TRBV18 | CASSPLWLAVATEAFF | TGTGCCAGCTCACCACTGTGGTTGGCCGTCGCGACTGAAGCTTTCTTT
TRBJ1-1 | many | NA | TRBV27 | CASSQGRGTEAFF | TGTGCCAGCAGCCAGGGTAGGGGCACTGAAGCTTTCTTT
TRBJ2-3 | many | TRBD2 | TRBV7-9 | CASSLTISGRGDTQYF | TGTGCCAGCAGCTTGACCATTAGCGGGAGAGGGGATACGCAGTATTTT